These 8 T cell receptor beta chains originate from one sample sequenced in a study of T cells in women clearing cervical HPV infection (dated by TCRdb to the late 2010s). The library was obtained by the immunoSEQ multiplex PCR assay. The table was pulled from immuneACCESS by TCRdb, which kept in-frame rearrangements only. Such tables lose some clones; where checked, under half of the loss comes from unresolved V genes, and the rest has no known cause. Per the sample table, the count is roughly 32,000 clones. The ten largest clones capture roughly 3.6% of the sample. Sequencing used blood buffy coat. All receptors come from a woman aged 18 to 69 with a cervical HPV16 infection that either progressed to CIN3+ or cleared (not recorded which).

On this clone: The read ends 3 residues shy of where the CDR3 ends; the end is completed using the germline J gene. This sequence joins TRBV5-1 and TRBJ1-4; D is unclear. There are 15 residues in the CDR3. In germline, CDR1 is SGHRS, CDR2 YFSETQ. Trimming took off 0 bases at V and 0 bases at J, with 6 bases between the two ends. The CDR3 spells CASSLDLSTNEKLFF. CDR3 DNA, as far as it was read: TGCGCCAGCAGCTTGGATCTATCAACTAATGAAAAA.

Of note for this clone: The read is 3 residues too short to cover the CDR3 end, so that end is filled in from the germline J gene. The chain uses TRBV2 and TRBJ2-5; D possibly corresponds to TRBD2 (6 bases). V was trimmed by 8 bases and J by 5 bases, leaving 21 bases between them. This CDR3 spans 15 amino acids. Germline assignment: CDR1 SNHLY and CDR2 FYNNEI. The CDR3: CASGTSLGIGETQYF. CDR3 DNA, as far as it was read: TGTGCCAGCGGGACTTCCTTAGGGATTGGGGAGACC.

As for this clone: The read ends 3 residues shy of where the CDR3 ends; the end is completed using the germline J gene. The V call is TRBV30, the J call TRBJ1-1; 11 bases agree with TRBD1. From germline, CDR1 is GTSNPN and CDR2 SVGIG (reference sequence). The CDR3 length is 15 residues. The CDR3 protein is CAWRGDRGGSYEAFF. The sequenced part of the CDR3 DNA is TGTGCCTGGAGGGGGGACAGGGGGGGATCCTACGAG.

A note on this clone: The CDR3 goes on 3 residues after the read ends, and that part is filled in from the germline J gene. The chain carries TRBV20-1 and TRBJ2-5, with TRBD2 identical over 14 bases. CDR1 is DFQATT, CDR2 SNEGSKA, per germline (reference sequence). CDR3 length: 14 residues. Unmatched junction bases numbered 4, after V lost 6 bases and J lost 4 bases. CDR3 sequence reads: CSAPGTSGRETQYF. The covered CDR3 bases are TGCAGTGCGCCCGGGACTAGCGGGAGAGAGACC.

Note on this clone: The read falls 3 residues short of the CDR3 end, and the missing part is taken from the germline J gene. V is TRBV24-1 and J is TRBJ2-3; D gene ambiguous. Trimming stripped 3 bases from V and 6 bases from J, with 9 bases between. The CDR3 runs 13 residues. The V gene's germline CDR1 is KGHDR and CDR2 SFDVKD. The CDR3 reads CATSDTTDDTQYF. The CDR3 bases that were read are TGTGCCACCAGTGATACGACTGATGATACG.

Details on this clone: The DNA ends 3 residues before the CDR3 does, and the rest of the CDR3 is filled in from the germline J gene. The chain combines TRBV13 with TRBJ2-3, with a tentative D call TRBD2 (5 bases). Per germline, CDR1 PRHDT and CDR2 FYEKMQ (reference sequence). Trimming pared 5 bases from V and 6 bases from J, leaving 9 bases between. CDR3 length: 12 residues. This chain's CDR3 is CASSPQRDTQYF. CDR3 DNA (partial): TGTGCCAGCAGCCCTCAGCGGGATACG.

With regard to this clone: The CDR3 goes on 3 residues after the read ends, and that part is filled in from the germline J gene. This chain uses TRBV19 with TRBJ2-5; 13 nucleotides line up with TRBD2. V shed 4 bases, J shed 3 bases, and the junction held 5 bases outside the gene matches. This CDR3 region has 16 residues. In germline, CDR1 is LNHDA, CDR2 SQIVND (reference sequence). The CDR3 DNA, read in part, is TGTGCCAGTAGTACTGGTGGGACTAGCGGGAAAGAGACC. Its translation is CASSTGGTSGKET. The whole CDR3 is CASSTGGTSGKETQYF.

Worth noting for this clone: The read falls 3 residues short of the CDR3 end, and the missing part is taken from the germline J gene. The V and J genes are TRBV28 and TRBJ1-5, with no clear D. The CDR3 spans 14 residues. Per the germline V gene, CDR1 is MDHEN and CDR2 is SYDVKM. Trimming pared 2 bases from V and 5 bases from J, leaving 10 bases between. The CDR3 DNA, read in part, is TGTGCCAGCAGTTTACGCGTCCGGGATCAGCCC. Its translation is CASSLRVRDQP. The entire CDR3 protein is CASSLRVRDQPQHF.